Listed here are 10 T cell receptor beta chains from one sample, sequenced in a study of T cell repertoires in cytomegalovirus infection. TCRdb analysed the reads with MiXCR anew, one entry per CDR3 protein. The table lists some 680,000 distinct CDR3 sequences, roughly 35% of them singletons. Sequencing was performed on PBMCs. Receptor source: a human donor in good health (CMV status not recorded). Some clones in this sample may be carry-over from other donors' samples.

Remarks on this clonotype: This may come from a read error, since a much larger clone is one base off. This CDR3 reads CASRPGTGTYEQYF. For the CDR3, the DNA is TGTGCCAGCAGGCCCGGGACAGGGACCTACGAGCAGTACTTC. The chain couples TRBV12-3 or TRBV12-4 to TRBJ2-7, with TRBD1 matching 9 bases. The CDR3 contains 14 residues. V dropped 6 bases and J dropped 2; count of bases not matched to a gene: 5.

The chain combines TRBV7-9 with TRBJ1-1; the D gene is possibly TRBD1 (6 bases). The V and J ends lost 1 base and 7 bases respectively, with 10 bases between them. Germline lookup yields CDR1 SEHNR and CDR2 FQNEAQ (reference sequence). There are 13 residues in the CDR3. This CDR3 is CASSLGTGNEAFF. Written as DNA, the CDR3 is TGTGCCAGCAGCTTAGGAACAGGGAATGAAGCTTTCTTT.

V and J are TRBV27 and TRBJ2-1; TRBD2 agrees at 10 bases. The CDR3 spans 20 residues. The J segment lost 0 bases and the V segment lost 6 bases, leaving 17 bases of the junction unmatched. Germline values: CDR1 MNHEY, CDR2 SMNVEV (reference sequence). The CDR3 loop is CASSFPTSGAPVGSYNEQFF. CDR3 in DNA: TGTGCCAGCAGCTTCCCTACTAGCGGGGCCCCCGTCGGCTCCTACAATGAGCAGTTCTTC.

This sequence joins TRBV12-3 or TRBV12-4 and TRBJ1-5; TRBD1 agrees at 8 bases. The ends lost 5 bases at V and 4 bases at J; junction bases unmatched: 7. The CDR3 is 15 amino acids. The CDR3 nucleotides are TGTGCCAGCAGTCCCGCGGACAGGGTAAATCAGCCCCAGCATTTT. It encodes CASSPADRVNQPQHF.

This clonotype has only a few counts. The chain uses TRBV6-2 or TRBV6-3 and TRBJ1-2, with 7 bases matching TRBD1. Germline lookup yields CDR1 MNHEY and CDR2 SVGEGT. The CDR3 length is 15 residues. J was trimmed by 6 bases and V by 5 bases; bases with no gene match: 12. CDR3 nucleotides: TGTGCCAGCAGTAAACTCGACAGGGTTTTGGATGGCTACACCTTC. Translation: CASSKLDRVLDGYTF.

This clonotype was seen repeatedly, ten times or more. The rearrangement joins TRBV7-9 to TRBJ2-2; tentatively, D is TRBD1 or TRBD2 (5 bases each). V gave up 5 bases and J gave up 3 bases, with 16 bases separating them. CDR3 size: 16 residues. In germline, CDR1 is SEHNR, CDR2 FQNEAQ (reference sequence). The CDR3 protein is CASSTEGEWDTGELFF. DNA of the CDR3: TGTGCCAGCAGCACGGAAGGGGAGTGGGACACCGGGGAGCTGTTTTTT. Based on the CDR3 plus reference TRBV7-9 and TRBJ2-2, the full variable domain is DTGVSQNPRHKITKRGQNVTFRCDPISEHNRLYWYRQTLGQGPEFLTYFQNEAQLEKSRLLSDRFSAERPKGSFSTLEIQRTEQGDSAMYLCASSTEGEWDTGELFFGEGSRLTVL.

V gene TRBV12-3 or TRBV12-4 combines with J gene TRBJ1-2, with 7 bases that match TRBD1. This CDR3 has 14 residues. The V and J ends lost 6 bases and 4 bases, in that order; junction bases with no gene match: 8. CDR3 in DNA: TGTGCCAGCAGCAAGGACAGGCGTTTCTATGGCTACACCTTC. Protein product: CASSKDRRFYGYTF.

The V call is TRBV14, the J call TRBJ1-3; no clear D gene. Trimming removed 1 base at V and 0 bases at J, with 16 bases between. This CDR3 contains 18 residues. CDR1 is SGHDN, CDR2 FVKESK, per germline. Written as DNA, the CDR3 is TGTGCCAGCAGCCAAGGTCCCTCCGTTCGGTCCTCTGGAAACACCATATATTTT. Residues: CASSQGPSVRSSGNTIYF.

The CDR3 DNA reads TGTGCCAGCAGCTTTAGGGACAGCCTCTACGAGCAGTACTTC. Residues: CASSFRDSLYEQYF. The chain uses TRBV5-6 and TRBJ2-7; 7 nucleotides line up with TRBD1. V lost 2 bases, J lost 3 bases, and 5 bases stayed unmatched. CDR3 size: 14 residues. Germline V gene sequence: CDR1 SGHDT, CDR2 YYEEEE.

The table lists this clonotype with many counts. The rearrangement joins TRBV6-2 or TRBV6-3 to TRBJ2-7, with D unresolved. This CDR3 spans 11 amino acids. Germline loops: CDR1 MNHEY, CDR2 SVGEGT. Deletions cut 1 base from V and 3 bases from J, with 1 base between. CDR3 DNA sequence: TGTGCCAGCAGTTACTACTACGAGCAGTACTTC. Amino acids: CASSYYYEQYF.